This TCR beta chain stems from a study of siplizumab effects on memory and regulatory T cells. The authors kept the mixed lymphocyte reaction cells in coculture at 37°C for under 7 days. Data came from immunoSEQ multiplex PCR; TCRdb stores just in-frame clones and leaves some out. The profile shows 15,000 or so clones, 40% to 55% of them singletons. Whole-study findings and limits: Whether proliferating Tregs in siplizumab cultures suppress was not functionally confirmed. With siplizumab, cumulative frequency of CD4+ memory-derived alloreactive sequences dropped significantly.

On this clone: Its antigen is still unknown.

The ends were cut back, 0 bases at V and 0 bases at J, with 6 bases in the middle. The germline CDR1 and CDR2 sequences are SGHRS and YFSETQ. CDR3 size: 14 residues. The source material was CFSE-low (dividing) CD4+ T cells sorted from an allogeneic mixed lymphocyte reaction. The chain joins TRBV5-1 to TRBJ1-1; D not resolved. The receptor was derived from a human donor in good health; the cells came from an allogeneic mixed lymphocyte reaction. Some clones in this sample may be carry-over from other donors' samples. The CDR3 coding sequence is TGCGCCAGCAGCTTGGGACACATGAACACTGAAGCTTTCTTT. It translates to CASSLGHMNTEAFF.